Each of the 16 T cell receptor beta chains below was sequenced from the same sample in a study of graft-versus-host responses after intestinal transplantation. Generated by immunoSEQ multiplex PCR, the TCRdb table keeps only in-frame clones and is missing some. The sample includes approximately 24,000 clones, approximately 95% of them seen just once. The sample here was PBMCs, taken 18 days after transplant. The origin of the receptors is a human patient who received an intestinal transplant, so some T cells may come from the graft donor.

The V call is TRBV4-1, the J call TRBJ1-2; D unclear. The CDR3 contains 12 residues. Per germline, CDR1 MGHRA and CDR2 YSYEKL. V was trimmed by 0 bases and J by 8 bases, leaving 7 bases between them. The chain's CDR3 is CASSQEAGGYTF. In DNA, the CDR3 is TGCGCCAGCAGCCAAGAGGCGGGGGGCTACACCTTC.

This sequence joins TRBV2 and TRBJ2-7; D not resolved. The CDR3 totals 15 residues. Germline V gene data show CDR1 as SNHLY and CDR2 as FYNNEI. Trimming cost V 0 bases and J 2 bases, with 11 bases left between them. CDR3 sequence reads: CASSEANGDTYEQYF. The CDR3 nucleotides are TGTGCCAGCAGTGAAGCGAACGGCGATACCTACGAGCAGTACTTC. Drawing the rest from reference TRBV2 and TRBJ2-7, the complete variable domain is EPEVTQTPSHQVTQMGQEVILRCVPISNHLYFYWYRQILGQKVEFLVSFYNNEISEKSEIFDDQFSVERPDGSNFTLKIRSTKLEDSAMYFCASSEANGDTYEQYFGPGTRLTVT.

As DNA, the CDR3 is TGTGCCAGCAGCTTAGAAACAGGCTATAGCAATCAGCCCCAGCATTTT. As protein: CASSLETGYSNQPQHF. V usage is TRBV7-8 and J usage is TRBJ1-5; a possible D gene is TRBD1 (5 bases). V was cut by 1 base and J by 0 bases, with 10 bases left in between. The CDR3 loop spans 16 amino acids. Germline lookup yields CDR1 SGHVS and CDR2 FQNEAQ.

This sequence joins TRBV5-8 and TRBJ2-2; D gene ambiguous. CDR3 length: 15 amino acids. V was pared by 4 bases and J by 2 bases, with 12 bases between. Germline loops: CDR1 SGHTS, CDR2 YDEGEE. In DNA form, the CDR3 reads TGTGCCAGCAGCCCGACGGGCAGTAACACCGGGGAGCTGTTTTTT. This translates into CASSPTGSNTGELFF. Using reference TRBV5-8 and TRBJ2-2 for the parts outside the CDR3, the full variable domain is EAGVTQSPTHLIKTRGQQATLRCSPISGHTSVYWYQQALGLGLQFLLWYDEGEERNRGNFPPRFSGRQFPNYSSELNVNALELEDSALYLCASSPTGSNTGELFFGEGSRLTVL.

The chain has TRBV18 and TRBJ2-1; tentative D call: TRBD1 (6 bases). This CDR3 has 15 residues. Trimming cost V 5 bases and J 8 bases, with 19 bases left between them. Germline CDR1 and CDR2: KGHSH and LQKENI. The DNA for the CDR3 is TGTGCCAGCTCATCTAGACAGGCCTCAGCGGATGAGCAGTTCTTC. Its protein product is CASSSRQASADEQFF.

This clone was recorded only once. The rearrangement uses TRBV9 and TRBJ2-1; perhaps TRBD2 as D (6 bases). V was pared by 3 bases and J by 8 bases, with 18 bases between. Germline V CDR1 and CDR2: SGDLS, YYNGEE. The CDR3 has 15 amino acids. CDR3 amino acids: CASSERGSPWDEQFF. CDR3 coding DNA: TGTGCCAGCAGCGAACGGGGGAGCCCTTGGGATGAGCAGTTCTTC.

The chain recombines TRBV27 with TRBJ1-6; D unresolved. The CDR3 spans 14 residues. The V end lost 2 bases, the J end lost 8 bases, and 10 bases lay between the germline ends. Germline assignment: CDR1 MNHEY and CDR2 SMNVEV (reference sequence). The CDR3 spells CASSLLPRDSPLHF. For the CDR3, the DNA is TGTGCCAGCAGTTTACTCCCAAGGGATTCACCCCTCCACTTT.

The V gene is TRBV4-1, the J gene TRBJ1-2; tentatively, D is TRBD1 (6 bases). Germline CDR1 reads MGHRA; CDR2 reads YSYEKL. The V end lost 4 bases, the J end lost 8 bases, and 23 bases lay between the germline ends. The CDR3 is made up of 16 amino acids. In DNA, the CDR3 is TGCGCCAGCAGCCCCGGTGGGGGGGCGGTCTCGCGGGGCTACACCTTC. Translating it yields CASSPGGGAVSRGYTF.

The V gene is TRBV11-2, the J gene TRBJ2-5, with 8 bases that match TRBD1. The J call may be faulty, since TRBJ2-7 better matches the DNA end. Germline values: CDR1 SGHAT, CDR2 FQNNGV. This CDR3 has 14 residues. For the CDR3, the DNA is TGTGCCAGCAGCTTAAACAGGGGGACCCACGAGCAGTACTTC. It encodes CASSLNRGTHEQYF.

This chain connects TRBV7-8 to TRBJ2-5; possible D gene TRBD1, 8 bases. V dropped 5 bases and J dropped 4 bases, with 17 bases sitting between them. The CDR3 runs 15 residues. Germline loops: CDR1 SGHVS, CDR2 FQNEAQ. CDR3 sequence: CASSPTTGGGETQYF. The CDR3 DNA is TGTGCCAGCAGCCCGACCACAGGGGGGGGAGAGACCCAGTACTTC.

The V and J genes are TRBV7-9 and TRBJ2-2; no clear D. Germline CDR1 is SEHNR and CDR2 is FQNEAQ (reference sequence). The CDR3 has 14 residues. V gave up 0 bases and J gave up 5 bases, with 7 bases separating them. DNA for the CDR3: TGTGCCAGCAGCTTAGCCGAGTCAACCGGGGAGCTGTTTTTT. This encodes CASSLAESTGELFF.

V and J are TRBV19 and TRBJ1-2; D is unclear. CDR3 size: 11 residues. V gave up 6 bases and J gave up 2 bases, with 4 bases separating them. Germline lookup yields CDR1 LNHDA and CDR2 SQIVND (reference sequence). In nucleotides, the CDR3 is TGTGCCAGTAGAGAGAACTATGGCTACACCTTC. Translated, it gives CASRENYGYTF.

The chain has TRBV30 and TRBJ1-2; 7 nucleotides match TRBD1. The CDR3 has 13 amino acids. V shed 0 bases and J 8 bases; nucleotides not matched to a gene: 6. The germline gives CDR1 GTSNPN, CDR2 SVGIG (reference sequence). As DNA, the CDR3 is TGTGCCTGGAGTGTTACGACAGGGACCGGCTACACCTTC. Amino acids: CAWSVTTGTGYTF.

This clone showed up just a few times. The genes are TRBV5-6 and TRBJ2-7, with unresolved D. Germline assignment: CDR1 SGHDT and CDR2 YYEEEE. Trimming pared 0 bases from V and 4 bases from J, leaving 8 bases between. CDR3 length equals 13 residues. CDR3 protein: CASSLAGTYEQYF. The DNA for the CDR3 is TGTGCCAGCAGCTTGGCCGGTACGTACGAGCAGTACTTC. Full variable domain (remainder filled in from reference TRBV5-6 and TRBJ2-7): DAGVTQSPTHLIKTRGQQVTLRCSPKSGHDTVSWYQQALGQGPQFIFQYYEEEERQRGNFPDRFSGHQFPNYSSELNVNALLLGDSALYLCASSLAGTYEQYFGPGTRLTVT.

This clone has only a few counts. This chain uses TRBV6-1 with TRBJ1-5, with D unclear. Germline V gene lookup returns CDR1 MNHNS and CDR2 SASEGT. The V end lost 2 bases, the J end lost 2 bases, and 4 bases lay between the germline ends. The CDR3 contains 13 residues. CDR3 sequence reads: CASSEWGNQPQHF. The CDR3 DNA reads TGTGCCAGCAGTGAATGGGGCAATCAGCCCCAGCATTTT.

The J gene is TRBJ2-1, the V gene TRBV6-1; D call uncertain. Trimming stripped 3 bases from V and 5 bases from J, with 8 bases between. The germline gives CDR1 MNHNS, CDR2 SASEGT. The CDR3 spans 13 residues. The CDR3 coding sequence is TGTGCCAGCAGTGAGGGCAGGCACAATGAGCAGTTCTTC. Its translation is CASSEGRHNEQFF.